The clone carrying this T cell receptor (beta chain) was detected ten times or more. Its target is not known. The data derive from a study of molecular identifiers for immune sequencing clone quantification. Study conclusions and caveats: Spiked Jurkat TCR RNA equivalent to one cell reportedly surfaced among roughly 910,000 naive cells. Clones that had above 20 RNA copies took up over 97% of effector molecules but under 1% in naive cells.

TCRdb re-derived calls from the PCR reads in MiXCR, one entry per CDR3 protein. The table has some 41,000 distinct CDR3 sequences, around a sixth seen once; the top ten hold approximately 6.4%. This sequence originates from a human donor in good health. Some libraries in this study had Jurkat cell RNA spiked in. The sequencing input was naive CD8+ T cells from blood, with Jurkat cell RNA spiked in. Subset described: FACS-sorted CD8+CD4-CCR7+CD45RA+ naive T cells.

The CDR3 reads CASSHLQGPQETQYF. Here the CDR3 DNA reads TGCGCCAGCAGCCATCTACAGGGGCCCCAAGAGACCCAGTACTTC. The V gene is TRBV4-3, the J gene TRBJ2-5, with 7 bases matching TRBD1. V trimming: 3 bases; J trimming: 1 base; junction bases outside the gene matches: 5. Germline lookup yields CDR1 LGHNA and CDR2 YSLEER. The CDR3 is 15 amino acids.